This T cell receptor (beta chain) was found in a study of T cell changes during pregnancy in multiple sclerosis. Using immunoSEQ multiplex PCR, the repertoire was profiled, and TCRdb retains in-frame clones only, with some absent. The sample holds about 44,000 clones, about nine tenths seen once. Germline V gene data show CDR1 as LGHNA and CDR2 as YSLEER. V lost 0 bases, J lost 6 bases, and 7 bases stayed unmatched. There are 17 residues in the CDR3. The sequence was obtained from a female donor with multiple sclerosis, enrolled in a pregnancy study. The chain combines TRBV4-3 with TRBJ2-3; TRBD2 matches at 12 bases. Sequenced material: CD4+ T cells from peripheral blood mononuclear cells, taken after pregnancy. The CDR3 DNA is TGCGCCAGCAGCCAAGATTCTAGCGGGAGGGCCCTGGATACGCAGTATTTT. Protein: CASSQDSSGRALDTQYF.